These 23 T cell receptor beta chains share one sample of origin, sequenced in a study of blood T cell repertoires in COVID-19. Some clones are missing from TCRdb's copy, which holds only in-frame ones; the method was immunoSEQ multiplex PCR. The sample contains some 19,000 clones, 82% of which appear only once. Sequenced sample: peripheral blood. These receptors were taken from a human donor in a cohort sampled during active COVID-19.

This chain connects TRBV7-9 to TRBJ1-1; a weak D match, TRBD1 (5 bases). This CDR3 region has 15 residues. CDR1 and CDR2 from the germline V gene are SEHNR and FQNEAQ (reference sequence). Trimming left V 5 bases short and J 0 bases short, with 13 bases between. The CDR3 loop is CASSPRQGMNTEAFF. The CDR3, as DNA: TGTGCCAGCAGCCCGCGTCAGGGCATGAACACTGAAGCTTTCTTT.

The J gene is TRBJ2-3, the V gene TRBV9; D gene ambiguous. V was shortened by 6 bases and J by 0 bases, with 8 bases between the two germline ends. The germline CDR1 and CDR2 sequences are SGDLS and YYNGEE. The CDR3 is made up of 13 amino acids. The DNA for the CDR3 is TGTGCCAGCACCGCGCTAAGCACAGATACGCAGTATTTT. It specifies CASTALSTDTQYF.

The DNA for the CDR3 is TGTGCCAGCAGTTTCAGATATAGCAATCAGCCCCAGCATTTT. The encoded protein is CASSFRYSNQPQHF. This rearrangement joins TRBV28 to TRBJ1-5; no reliable D call. With 3 bases removed from V and 0 bases from J, the gap between germline ends came to 6 bases. CDR3 size: 14 residues. CDR1 and CDR2 (germline): MDHEN, SYDVKM.

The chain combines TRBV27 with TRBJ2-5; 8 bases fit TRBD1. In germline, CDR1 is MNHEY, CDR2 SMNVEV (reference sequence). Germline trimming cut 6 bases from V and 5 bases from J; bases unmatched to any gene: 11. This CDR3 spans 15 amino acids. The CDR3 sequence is CASRDRPGGFETQYF. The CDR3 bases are TGTGCCAGCAGGGACCGACCAGGGGGCTTCGAGACCCAGTACTTC.

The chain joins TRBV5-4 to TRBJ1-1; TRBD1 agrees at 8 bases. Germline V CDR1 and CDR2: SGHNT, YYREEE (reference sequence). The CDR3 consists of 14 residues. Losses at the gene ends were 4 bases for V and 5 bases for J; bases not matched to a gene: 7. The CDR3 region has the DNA TGTGCCAGCAGCGCAGGGGGCTTGGAAACTGAAGCTTTCTTT. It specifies CASSAGGLETEAFF.

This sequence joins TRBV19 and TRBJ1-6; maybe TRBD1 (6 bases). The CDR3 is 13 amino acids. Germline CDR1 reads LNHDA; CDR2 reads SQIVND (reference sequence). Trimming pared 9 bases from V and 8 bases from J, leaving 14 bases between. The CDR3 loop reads CASRLRGDSPLHF. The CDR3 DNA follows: TGTGCCAGCAGACTCAGGGGCGATTCACCCCTCCACTTT.

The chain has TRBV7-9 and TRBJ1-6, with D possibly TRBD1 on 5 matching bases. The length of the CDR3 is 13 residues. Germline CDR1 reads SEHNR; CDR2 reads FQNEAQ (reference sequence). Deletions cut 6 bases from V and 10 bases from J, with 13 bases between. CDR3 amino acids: CASSPDRGSPLHF. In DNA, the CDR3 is TGTGCCAGCAGTCCAGATAGGGGATCACCCCTCCACTTT.

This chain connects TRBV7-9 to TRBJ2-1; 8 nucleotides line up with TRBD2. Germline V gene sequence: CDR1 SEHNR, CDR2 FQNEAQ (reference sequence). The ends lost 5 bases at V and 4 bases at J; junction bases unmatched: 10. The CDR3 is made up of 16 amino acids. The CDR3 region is CASSTLGAGDYNEQFF. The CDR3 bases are TGTGCCAGCAGCACCCTGGGAGCGGGAGATTACAATGAGCAGTTCTTC. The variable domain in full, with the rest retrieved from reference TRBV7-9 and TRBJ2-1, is DTGVSQNPRHKITKRGQNVTFRCDPISEHNRLYWYRQTLGQGPEFLTYFQNEAQLEKSRLLSDRFSAERPKGSFSTLEIQRTEQGDSAMYLCASSTLGAGDYNEQFFGPGTRLTVL.

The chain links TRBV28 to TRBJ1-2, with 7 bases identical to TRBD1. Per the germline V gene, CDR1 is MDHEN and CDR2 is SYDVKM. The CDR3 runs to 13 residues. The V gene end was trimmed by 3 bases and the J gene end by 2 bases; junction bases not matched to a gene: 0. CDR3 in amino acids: CASSLGQNYGYTF. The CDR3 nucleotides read TGTGCCAGCAGTTTGGGACAGAACTATGGCTACACCTTC.

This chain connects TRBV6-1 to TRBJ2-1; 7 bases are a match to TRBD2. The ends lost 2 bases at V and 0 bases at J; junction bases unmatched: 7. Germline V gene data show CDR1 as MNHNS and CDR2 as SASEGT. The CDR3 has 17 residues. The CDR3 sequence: CASSEPRGLSSYNEQFF. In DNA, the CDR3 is TGTGCCAGCAGTGAACCCCGGGGACTAAGCTCCTACAATGAGCAGTTCTTC.

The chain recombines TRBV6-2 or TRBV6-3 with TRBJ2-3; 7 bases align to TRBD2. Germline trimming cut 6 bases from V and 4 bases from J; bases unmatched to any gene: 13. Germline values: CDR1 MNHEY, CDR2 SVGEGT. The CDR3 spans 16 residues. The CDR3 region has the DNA TGTGCCAGCAGCTTCTTAGCGGGCTTTGGGGCAGATACGCAGTATTTT. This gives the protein CASSFLAGFGADTQYF.

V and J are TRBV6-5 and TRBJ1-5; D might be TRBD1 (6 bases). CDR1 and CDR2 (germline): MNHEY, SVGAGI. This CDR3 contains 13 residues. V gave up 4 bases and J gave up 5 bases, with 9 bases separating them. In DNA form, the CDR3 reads TGTGCCAGCAGTTGGGGGCCGGATCAGCCCCAGCATTTT. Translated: CASSWGPDQPQHF.

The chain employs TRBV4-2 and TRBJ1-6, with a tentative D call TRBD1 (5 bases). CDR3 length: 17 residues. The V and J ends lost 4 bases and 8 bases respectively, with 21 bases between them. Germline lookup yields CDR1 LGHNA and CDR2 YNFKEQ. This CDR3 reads CASSPPPGGRVYSPLHF. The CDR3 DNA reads TGTGCCAGCAGCCCACCCCCGGGTGGCAGGGTCTATTCACCCCTCCACTTT.

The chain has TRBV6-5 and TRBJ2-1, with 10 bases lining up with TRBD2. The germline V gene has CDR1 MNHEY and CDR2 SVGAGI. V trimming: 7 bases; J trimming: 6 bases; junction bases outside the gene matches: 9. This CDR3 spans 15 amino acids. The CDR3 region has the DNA TGTGCCAGCATCAGATCTAGCGGGAGACCCAATGAGCAGTTCTTC. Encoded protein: CASIRSSGRPNEQFF.

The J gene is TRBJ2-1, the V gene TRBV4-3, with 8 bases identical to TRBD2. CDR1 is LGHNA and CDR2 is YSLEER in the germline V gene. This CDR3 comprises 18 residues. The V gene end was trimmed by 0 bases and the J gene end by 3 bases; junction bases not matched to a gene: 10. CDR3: CASSQESLAGTLYNEQFF. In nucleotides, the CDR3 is TGCGCCAGCAGCCAAGAATCATTAGCGGGAACTCTCTACAATGAGCAGTTCTTC.

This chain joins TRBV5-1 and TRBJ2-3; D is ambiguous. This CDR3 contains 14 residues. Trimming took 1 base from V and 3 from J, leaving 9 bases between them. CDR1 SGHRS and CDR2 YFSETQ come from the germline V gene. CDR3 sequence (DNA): TGCGCCAGCAGCTTGCGCGTCGCTACAGATACGCAGTATTTT. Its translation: CASSLRVATDTQYF.

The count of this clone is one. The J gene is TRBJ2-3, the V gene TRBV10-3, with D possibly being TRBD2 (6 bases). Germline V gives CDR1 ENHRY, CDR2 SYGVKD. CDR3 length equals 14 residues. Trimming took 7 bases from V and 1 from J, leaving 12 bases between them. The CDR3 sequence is CAIMWEAGTDTQYF. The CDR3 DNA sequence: TGTGCCATCATGTGGGAGGCCGGCACAGATACGCAGTATTTT.

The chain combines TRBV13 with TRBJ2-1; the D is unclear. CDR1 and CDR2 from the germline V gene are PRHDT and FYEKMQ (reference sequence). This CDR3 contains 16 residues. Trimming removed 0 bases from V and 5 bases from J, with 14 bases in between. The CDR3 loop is CASSLGLPGSHNEQFF. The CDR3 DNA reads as TGTGCCAGCAGCTTAGGGTTGCCAGGTAGTCACAATGAGCAGTTCTTC.

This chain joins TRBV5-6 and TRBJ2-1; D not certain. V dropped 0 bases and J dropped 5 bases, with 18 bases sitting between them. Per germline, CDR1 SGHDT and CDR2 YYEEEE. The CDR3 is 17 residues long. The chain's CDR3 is CASSLAGLALPHNEQFF. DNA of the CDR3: TGTGCCAGCAGCTTGGCCGGGTTAGCCTTACCCCACAATGAGCAGTTCTTC.

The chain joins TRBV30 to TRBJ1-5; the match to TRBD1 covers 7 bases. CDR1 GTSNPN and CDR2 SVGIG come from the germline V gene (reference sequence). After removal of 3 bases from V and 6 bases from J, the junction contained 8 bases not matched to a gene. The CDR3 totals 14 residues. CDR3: CAWSIGGPGQPQHF. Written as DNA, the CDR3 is TGTGCCTGGAGCATAGGGGGCCCCGGTCAGCCCCAGCATTTT.

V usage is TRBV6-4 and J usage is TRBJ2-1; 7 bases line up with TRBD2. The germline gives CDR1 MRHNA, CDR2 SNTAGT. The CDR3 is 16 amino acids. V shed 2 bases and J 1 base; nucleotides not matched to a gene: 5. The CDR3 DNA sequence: TGTGCCAGCAGTGACATTCAGCGGGATTCCTACAATGAGCAGTTCTTC. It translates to CASSDIQRDSYNEQFF.

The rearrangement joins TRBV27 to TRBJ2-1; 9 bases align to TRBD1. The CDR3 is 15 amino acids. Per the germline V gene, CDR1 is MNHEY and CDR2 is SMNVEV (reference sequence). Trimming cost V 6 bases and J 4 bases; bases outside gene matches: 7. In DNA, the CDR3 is TGTGCCAGCAGCCTACAGGGGGCGGGTTACAATGAGCAGTTCTTC. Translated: CASSLQGAGYNEQFF.

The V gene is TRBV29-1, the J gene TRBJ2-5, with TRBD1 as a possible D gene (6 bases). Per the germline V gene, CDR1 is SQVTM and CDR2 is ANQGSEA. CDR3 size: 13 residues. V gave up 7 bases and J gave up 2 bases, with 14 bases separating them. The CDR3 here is CSGSLGGQETQYF. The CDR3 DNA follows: TGCAGCGGGTCCCTAGGGGGACAAGAGACCCAGTACTTC.